This is a list of T cell receptor beta chains from one sample in a study of CD8 T cells in ankylosing spondylitis. TCRdb re-analysed the 5' RACE reads in MiXCR, keeping a single row per CDR3 protein. The table lists a few hundred thousand distinct CDR3 sequences, over 15% of them singletons. The sequencing sample was made of blood, either unsorted or a sorted T cell fraction (not recorded which). The receptors come from a male donor with ankylosing spondylitis. Each CDR3 is given with its conserved first and last residue. D genes are given only for firm matches. Size values are once, few and many counts, or a class for expanded clones, and some rows have none.

j_gene: TRBJ2-1
v_gene: TRBV15
d_gene: -
abundance: few
CDR3aa: CATSRDQASLYNEQFF
CDR3nt: TGTGCCACCAGCAGAGATCAGGCTAGCTTGTACAATGAGCAGTTCTTC

j_gene: TRBJ1-5
v_gene: TRBV7-2
d_gene: -
abundance: few
CDR3aa: CASSHREGNQPQHF
CDR3nt: TGTGCCAGCAGCCACAGGGAGGGCAATCAGCCCCAGCATTTT

j_gene: TRBJ2-3
v_gene: TRBV11-2
d_gene: TRBD2
abundance: -
CDR3aa: CASSLVVAGEDTQYF
CDR3nt: TGTGCCAGCAGCTTAGTGGTAGCGGGGGAAGATACGCAGTATTTT

j_gene: TRBJ2-5
v_gene: TRBV14
d_gene: -
abundance: -
CDR3aa: CASSQRGGGIETQYF
CDR3nt: TGTGCCAGCAGCCAAAGAGGAGGGGGCATCGAGACCCAGTACTTC

j_gene: TRBJ2-1
v_gene: TRBV20-1
d_gene: TRBD2
abundance: -
CDR3aa: CSASDAAGGRDEQFF
CDR3nt: TGCAGTGCTAGTGATGCAGCGGGGGGGCGCGATGAGCAGTTCTTC

j_gene: TRBJ2-1
v_gene: TRBV20-1
d_gene: TRBD2
abundance: few
CDR3aa: CSARVSGGGSSYNEQFF
CDR3nt: TGCAGTGCTAGGGTTAGCGGGGGGGGAAGCTCCTACAATGAGCAGTTCTTC

j_gene: TRBJ2-5
v_gene: TRBV3-1
d_gene: -
abundance: -
CDR3aa: CASNPSGGETQYF
CDR3nt: TGTGCCAGCAACCCGTCTGGGGGAGAGACCCAGTACTTC

j_gene: TRBJ2-7
v_gene: TRBV20-1
d_gene: -
abundance: few
CDR3aa: CSAPAGLASSYEQYF
CDR3nt: TGCAGTGCCCCGGCGGGGCTAGCTAGCTCCTACGAGCAGTACTTC

j_gene: TRBJ2-7
v_gene: TRBV12-3/TRBV12-4
d_gene: -
abundance: many
CDR3aa: CASSRYYEQYF
CDR3nt: TGTGCCAGCAGCCGGTACTACGAGCAGTACTTC

j_gene: TRBJ2-7
v_gene: TRBV3-1
d_gene: -
abundance: -
CDR3aa: CASRGAGGQSSYEQYF
CDR3nt: TGTGCCAGCAGGGGGGCCGGGGGACAGAGCTCCTACGAGCAGTACTTC

j_gene: TRBJ2-1
v_gene: TRBV30
d_gene: -
abundance: many
CDR3aa: CAWRGESNEQFF
CDR3nt: TGTGCCTGGAGGGGTGAATCCAATGAGCAGTTCTTC

j_gene: TRBJ1-3
v_gene: TRBV20-1
d_gene: TRBD1
abundance: few
CDR3aa: CSAIGPTDRGGNTIYF
CDR3nt: TGCAGTGCTATCGGCCCGACGGACAGGGGTGGAAACACCATATATTTT

j_gene: TRBJ1-2
v_gene: TRBV5-5
d_gene: -
abundance: few
CDR3aa: CASSPGRVSYGYTF
CDR3nt: TGTGCCAGCAGCCCGGGGAGGGTGAGCTATGGCTACACCTTC

j_gene: TRBJ1-1
v_gene: TRBV18
d_gene: -
abundance: many
CDR3aa: CASSPQRTNTEAFF
CDR3nt: TGTGCCAGCTCACCTCAAAGGACCAACACTGAAGCTTTCTTT

j_gene: TRBJ1-5
v_gene: TRBV20-1
d_gene: -
abundance: -
CDR3aa: CSAREGSVENQPQHF
CDR3nt: TGCAGTGCTAGAGAAGGGTCCGTTGAAAATCAGCCCCAGCATTTT

j_gene: TRBJ1-2
v_gene: TRBV11-2
d_gene: -
abundance: many
CDR3aa: CASSSNRAYGYTF
CDR3nt: TGTGCCAGCAGCTCTAACAGGGCCTATGGCTACACCTTC

j_gene: TRBJ1-5
v_gene: TRBV20-1
d_gene: TRBD1
abundance: -
CDR3aa: CSAVQGVMFPQHF
CDR3nt: TGCAGTGCAGTGCAGGGGGTCATGTTTCCCCAGCATTTT

j_gene: TRBJ1-2
v_gene: TRBV20-1
d_gene: TRBD1
abundance: few
CDR3aa: CSASPAVTGGYGYTF
CDR3nt: TGCAGTGCTAGCCCCGCAGTGACAGGGGGTTATGGCTACACCTTC

j_gene: TRBJ1-5
v_gene: TRBV4-3
d_gene: -
abundance: -
CDR3aa: CASSQGTYNQPQHF
CDR3nt: TGCGCCAGCAGCCAAGGGACTTACAATCAGCCCCAGCATTTT

j_gene: TRBJ2-7
v_gene: TRBV20-1
d_gene: TRBD2
abundance: -
CDR3aa: CSSTRTSGFYEQYF
CDR3nt: TGCAGTTCGACCAGGACTAGCGGGTTCTACGAGCAGTACTTC

j_gene: TRBJ2-5
v_gene: TRBV12-3/TRBV12-4
d_gene: -
abundance: many
CDR3aa: CASSTGVGGGQETQYF
CDR3nt: TGTGCCAGCAGCACGGGGGTCGGGGGAGGCCAAGAGACCCAGTACTTC

j_gene: TRBJ1-5
v_gene: TRBV12-3/TRBV12-4
d_gene: -
abundance: -
CDR3aa: CASSRGSFVQPQHF
CDR3nt: TGTGCCAGCAGCCGAGGGAGTTTTGTTCAGCCCCAGCATTTT

j_gene: TRBJ2-7
v_gene: TRBV12-3/TRBV12-4
d_gene: -
abundance: many
CDR3aa: CASSPDGYYEQYF
CDR3nt: TGTGCCAGCAGCCCGGACGGTTACTACGAGCAGTACTTC

j_gene: TRBJ1-1
v_gene: TRBV4-3
d_gene: -
abundance: few
CDR3aa: CASSQQTTGNTEAFF
CDR3nt: TGCGCCAGCAGCCAACAAACAACAGGGAACACTGAAGCTTTCTTT

j_gene: TRBJ2-1
v_gene: TRBV11-3
d_gene: -
abundance: few
CDR3aa: CASSSTLSYNEQFF
CDR3nt: TGTGCCAGCAGCTCGACTCTCTCCTACAATGAGCAGTTCTTC

j_gene: TRBJ1-2
v_gene: TRBV5-1
d_gene: TRBD1
abundance: -
CDR3aa: CASSFLGQGQSYGYTF
CDR3nt: TGCGCCAGCAGCTTCCTGGGACAGGGTCAAAGCTATGGCTACACCTTC

j_gene: TRBJ2-1
v_gene: TRBV6-5
d_gene: TRBD2
abundance: -
CDR3aa: CASSYPTAGLAGGNEQFF
CDR3nt: TGTGCCAGCAGTTACCCAACCGCGGGACTAGCGGGAGGCAATGAGCAGTTCTTC

j_gene: TRBJ2-7
v_gene: TRBV5-1
d_gene: -
abundance: many
CDR3aa: CASSLDYRVPAYEQYF
CDR3nt: TGCGCCAGCAGCCTCGACTACAGGGTTCCAGCCTACGAGCAGTACTTC

j_gene: TRBJ2-5
v_gene: TRBV3-1
d_gene: -
abundance: -
CDR3aa: CASSYALLGTQYF
CDR3nt: TGTGCCAGCAGCTACGCTTTGTTGGGGACCCAGTACTTC

j_gene: TRBJ2-2
v_gene: TRBV7-3
d_gene: TRBD1
abundance: -
CDR3aa: CASSLTDRGRKGGHHGELFF
CDR3nt: TGTGCCAGCAGCTTAACGGACAGGGGTCGCAAGGGGGGCCATCACGGGGAGCTGTTTTTT

j_gene: TRBJ1-2
v_gene: TRBV19
d_gene: TRBD1
abundance: -
CDR3aa: CASSRDRDRPFGYTF
CDR3nt: TGTGCCAGTAGTAGGGACCGGGACAGGCCCTTTGGCTACACCTTC

j_gene: TRBJ1-1
v_gene: TRBV5-1
d_gene: -
abundance: few
CDR3aa: CASSLADPNTEAFF
CDR3nt: TGCGCCAGCAGCTTGGCGGACCCTAACACTGAAGCTTTCTTT

j_gene: TRBJ2-7
v_gene: TRBV7-8
d_gene: TRBD2
abundance: -
CDR3aa: CASSLKSGESEQYF
CDR3nt: TGTGCCAGCAGCTTAAAAAGCGGGGAAAGCGAGCAGTACTTC

j_gene: TRBJ2-7
v_gene: TRBV27
d_gene: TRBD1
abundance: -
CDR3aa: CASSYRGQGHEQYF
CDR3nt: TGTGCCAGCAGTTACCGGGGACAGGGCCACGAGCAGTACTTC

j_gene: TRBJ2-2
v_gene: TRBV27
d_gene: TRBD1
abundance: few
CDR3aa: CASCSGTGITGELFF
CDR3nt: TGTGCCAGCTGCTCCGGGACAGGAATCACCGGGGAGCTGTTTTTT

j_gene: TRBJ1-2
v_gene: TRBV20-1
d_gene: -
abundance: -
CDR3aa: CSASAGALRGYTF
CDR3nt: TGCAGTGCTAGTGCTGGGGCACTGCGTGGCTACACCTTC

j_gene: TRBJ1-6
v_gene: TRBV12-3/TRBV12-4
d_gene: -
abundance: -
CDR3aa: CASSLGLRSPLHF
CDR3nt: TGTGCCAGCAGTTTAGGGTTACGGTCACCCCTCCACTTT